A selection of T cell receptor beta chains follows, all from one sample in a study of regulatory T cells in long-lasting Graves disease. MiXCR was run by TCRdb on the multiplex PCR reads, yielding one entry per CDR3 protein. Among nearly 350,000 distinct CDR3 sequences, roughly 21% were seen once, and the ten largest hold less than 30%. The material was peripheral blood mononuclear cells (PBMCs), obtained when the disease was refractory, from a patient treated with antithyroid drugs. The receptors originated from a female donor with Graves disease. Both conserved end residues are part of each CDR3. D genes are given only for firm matches. Where a row states a size, it is once, few, many or the class of an expanded clone; other rows omit it.

J,V,D,size,DNA,CDR3
TRBJ1-2,TRBV7-8,-,-,TGTGCCAGCAGCTTAGCTCGGACACTAAATAGCGATGGCTACACCTTC,CASSLARTLNSDGYTF
TRBJ2-5,TRBV2,TRBD1,many,TGTGCCAGCAGTGGACAGGGAATAATGGAGACCCAGTACTTC,CASSGQGIMETQYF
TRBJ2-2,TRBV29-1,-,few,TGCAGCGTCCTGATTGGGTATAGTTTGAACACCGGGGAGCTGTTTTTT,CSVLIGYSLNTGELFF
TRBJ2-5,TRBV12-3/TRBV12-4,TRBD2,many,TGTGCCAGCAGTTCGAGCGGGGCGGAGACCCAGTACTTC,CASSSSGAETQYF
TRBJ2-5,TRBV2,TRBD2,-,TGTGCCAGCAGTAATAAACTAGCGGGAGTTACCATGGCGTCCCAAGAGACCCAGTACTTC,CASSNKLAGVTMASQETQYF
TRBJ1-1,TRBV18,TRBD1,many,TGTGCCAGCAGCCCGGGACAGGGGTGGACTGAAGCTTTCTTT,CASSPGQGWTEAFF
TRBJ1-2,TRBV13,-,few,TGTGCCAGCAGCCCCGGGGGGGGGCGCACTAACTATGGCTACACCTTC,CASSPGGGRTNYGYTF
TRBJ2-1,TRBV11-2,-,many,TGTGCCAGCAGCTTAGTAGGGTGGAGCTCCTACAATGAGCAGTTCTTC,CASSLVGWSSYNEQFF
TRBJ2-7,TRBV12-3/TRBV12-4,-,many,TGTGCCAGCAGTCCTCATAATGGTGAGCAGTACTTC,CASSPHNGEQYF
TRBJ1-1,TRBV18,-,many,TGTGCCAGCTCACCCCGGCGGGAGTACATGAACACTGAAGCTTTCTTT,CASSPRREYMNTEAFF
TRBJ1-2,TRBV27,TRBD1,many,TGTGCCAGCAGCCGGGACAGGGGGACAGGGGGCTACACCTTC,CASSRDRGTGGYTF
TRBJ2-1,TRBV24-1,TRBD2,few,TGTGCCACCAGTGATACCGGGACTAGCGCCCGCCGCGAGCAGTTCTTC,CATSDTGTSARREQFF
TRBJ1-2,TRBV7-2,-,many,TGTGCCAGCAGCTCAGCGGCGGGGGCGGGCTATGGCTACACCTTC,CASSSAAGAGYGYTF
TRBJ2-6,TRBV28,-,many,TGTGCCAGCAGTTTCGGGTCTGCTGGGGCCAACGTCCTGACTTTC,CASSFGSAGANVLTF
TRBJ2-7,TRBV28,TRBD1,many,TGTGCCAGCAGTGAGGGACAGGGGGCGCGGGACGAGCAGTACTTC,CASSEGQGARDEQYF
TRBJ1-1,TRBV28,-,many,TGTGCCAGCAGCTCGTACACTGAAGCTTTCTTT,CASSSYTEAFF
TRBJ2-7,TRBV12-3/TRBV12-4,-,-,TGTGCCAGCAGCCGCACAGAGGGTGGAGAGCAGTACTTC,CASSRTEGGEQYF
TRBJ2-7,TRBV2,TRBD1,few,TGTGCCAGCAGTGAAGGGGGACAGACCTACGAGCAGTACTTC,CASSEGGQTYEQYF
TRBJ2-2,TRBV3-1,-,many,TGTGCCAGCGCACCCGGGACATCAAACACCGGGGAGCTGTTTTTT,CASAPGTSNTGELFF
TRBJ2-1,TRBV15,-,-,TGTGCCATTAGTCAGAGCTCCTACAATGAGCAGTTCTTC,CAISQSSYNEQFF
TRBJ1-6,TRBV7-2,-,-,TGTGCCAGCAGCGTAAACAGGGATAGAAATTCACCCCTCCACTTT,CASSVNRDRNSPLHF
TRBJ2-7,TRBV10-3,TRBD2,many,TGTGCCATCAGTAAAGAAGCGGGGGGAGCCTACGAGCAGTACTTC,CAISKEAGGAYEQYF
TRBJ2-7,TRBV9,-,-,TGTGCCAGCAGCCCGGGGTCCGGGTACTACGAGCAGTACTTC,CASSPGSGYYEQYF
TRBJ2-4,TRBV7-2,TRBD2,many,TGTGCCAGCAGCCCAGGACTAGCGCCACACATTCAGTACTTC,CASSPGLAPHIQYF
TRBJ2-5,TRBV10-3,-,many,TGTGCCATCAGGGCGCCCCTAGAGACCCAGTACTTC,CAIRAPLETQYF
TRBJ2-5,TRBV28,-,many,TGTGCCAGCAGTGGGGGACATTTGGCCGGCGAGACCCAGTACTTC,CASSGGHLAGETQYF
TRBJ1-5,TRBV28,-,many,TGTGCCAGCACGGTTGTAGATCAGCCCCAGCATTTT,CASTVVDQPQHF
TRBJ2-5,TRBV5-1,TRBD2,-,TGCGCCAGCAGCTTGGCCGGGACTAGCGATCAAGAGACCCAGTACTTC,CASSLAGTSDQETQYF
TRBJ1-1,TRBV9,-,-,TGTGCCAGCAGCGTAGGTATTGGACCCCGGAACACTGAAACTTTCTTT,CASSVGIGPRNTETFF
TRBJ2-7,TRBV12-3/TRBV12-4,-,many,TGTGCCAGCAGTGCGTGGGGCGGCCTTAACGAGCAGTACTTC,CASSAWGGLNEQYF
TRBJ1-2,TRBV11-2,-,once,TGTGCCAGCAGCTTAGCCCTACAGGGACACTATGGCTACACCTTC,CASSLALQGHYGYTF
TRBJ2-5,TRBV5-1,TRBD2,-,TGCACCAGCAGCCCGGGGGGGACGGAGACCCAGTACTTC,CTSSPGGTETQYF
TRBJ1-5,TRBV12-3/TRBV12-4,-,many,TGTGCCAGCAGCTTCGGAGGTGGTCAGCCCCAGCATTTT,CASSFGGGQPQHF
TRBJ2-3,TRBV28,TRBD1,-,TGTGCCAGCAGTTTGGGGGGACAGGGGCCTAGCACAGATACGCAGTATTTT,CASSLGGQGPSTDTQYF
TRBJ2-5,TRBV5-5,-,few,TGTGCCAGCAGCTTGGCAGCCAGGGGTGAAAGAGAGACCCAGTACTTC,CASSLAARGERETQYF
TRBJ1-5,TRBV12-3/TRBV12-4,TRBD1,-,TGTGCCAGCAGTTTAGCGCCTCTGGGGACCAGGGGGACGCGCAATCAGCCCCAGCATTTT,CASSLAPLGTRGTRNQPQHF
TRBJ2-7,TRBV2,-,many,TGTGCCAGCAGTGAGGCCGGCGTCCCCTCCTACGAGCAGTACTTC,CASSEAGVPSYEQYF
TRBJ2-4,TRBV5-1,TRBD2,few,TGCGCCAGCAGCCCCCTAGCGGGAGCAGCCAAAAACATTCAGTACTTC,CASSPLAGAAKNIQYF
TRBJ2-7,TRBV6-1,-,many,TGTGCCAGCAGTGAACGGTCTATCTACGAGCAGTACTTC,CASSERSIYEQYF
TRBJ1-1,TRBV12-3/TRBV12-4,-,many,TGTGCCAGCACCCTAACAGGAGGAGGCGGCACTGAAGCTTTCTTT,CASTLTGGGGTEAFF
TRBJ2-1,TRBV11-2,-,-,TGTGCCAGCACCCGAGGGGGGCAGAAGGAGCAGTTCTTC,CASTRGGQKEQFF
TRBJ2-6,TRBV11-2,TRBD2,many,TGTGCCAGCAGCTCCGTAGCGGGTCTTCCTGGGGCCAACGTCCTGACTTTC,CASSSVAGLPGANVLTF
TRBJ2-2,TRBV5-1,-,few,TGCGCCAGTCGACCCCTAAAAAACACCGGGGAGCTGTTTTTT,CASRPLKNTGELFF
TRBJ2-2,TRBV6-5,-,many,TGTGCCAGCAGTTTATACCCCTCCGGACGTACTAGTCGGGAGCTGTTTTTT,CASSLYPSGRTSRELFF
TRBJ2-5,TRBV7-2,TRBD1,many,TGTGCCAGCAGCTCAGGACAGGGGGCATGGGAGACCCAGTACTTC,CASSSGQGAWETQYF
TRBJ2-5,TRBV20-1,TRBD2,few,TGCAGTGCGCCAACCCTAGCGGGAGGCCGCCTCGGTTTAGGTCAAGAGACCCAGTACTTC,CSAPTLAGGRLGLGQETQYF
TRBJ2-3,TRBV2,TRBD2,many,TGTGCCAGCAGTAGGACTAGCGGGAGGTCCCTCACAGATACGCAGTATTTT,CASSRTSGRSLTDTQYF
TRBJ1-6,TRBV7-2,-,many,TGTGCCAGCAGCTTAAATGGGGGCTGGAATTCACCCCTCCACTTT,CASSLNGGWNSPLHF
TRBJ2-5,TRBV2,-,many,TGTGCCAGCAGTGGGGGACGGACCCAAGAGACCCAGTACTTC,CASSGGRTQETQYF
TRBJ2-2,TRBV12-3/TRBV12-4,-,-,TGTGCCAGCACCCCCCTAGACAGGCTCCCCACCGGGGAGCTGTTTTTT,CASTPLDRLPTGELFF
TRBJ1-5,TRBV27,-,many,TGTGCCAGCAGTTTATCGACAGGCCAGCCCCAGCATTTT,CASSLSTGQPQHF
TRBJ1-5,TRBV10-3,-,few,TGTGCCATCAGTGGCATCAGTGATCAGCCCCAGCATTTT,CAISGISDQPQHF
TRBJ2-7,TRBV5-1,TRBD2,-,TGCGCCAGCAACGAGGGACTAGCCGACGAGCAGTACTTC,CASNEGLADEQYF